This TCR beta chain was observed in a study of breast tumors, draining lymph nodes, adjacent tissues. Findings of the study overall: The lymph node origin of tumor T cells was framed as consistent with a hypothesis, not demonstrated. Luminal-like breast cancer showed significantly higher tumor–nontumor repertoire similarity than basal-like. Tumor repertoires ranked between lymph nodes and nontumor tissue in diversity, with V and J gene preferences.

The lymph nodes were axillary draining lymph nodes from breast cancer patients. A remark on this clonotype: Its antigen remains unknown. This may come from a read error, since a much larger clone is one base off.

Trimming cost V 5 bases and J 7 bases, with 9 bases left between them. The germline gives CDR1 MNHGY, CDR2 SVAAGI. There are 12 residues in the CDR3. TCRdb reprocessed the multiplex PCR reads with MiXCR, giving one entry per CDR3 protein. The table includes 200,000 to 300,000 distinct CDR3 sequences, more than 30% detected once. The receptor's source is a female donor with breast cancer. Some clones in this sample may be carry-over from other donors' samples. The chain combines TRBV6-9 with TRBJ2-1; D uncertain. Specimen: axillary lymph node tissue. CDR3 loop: CASSPFRNEQFF. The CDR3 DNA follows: TGTGCCAGCAGTCCTTTTCGGAATGAGCAGTTCTTC.